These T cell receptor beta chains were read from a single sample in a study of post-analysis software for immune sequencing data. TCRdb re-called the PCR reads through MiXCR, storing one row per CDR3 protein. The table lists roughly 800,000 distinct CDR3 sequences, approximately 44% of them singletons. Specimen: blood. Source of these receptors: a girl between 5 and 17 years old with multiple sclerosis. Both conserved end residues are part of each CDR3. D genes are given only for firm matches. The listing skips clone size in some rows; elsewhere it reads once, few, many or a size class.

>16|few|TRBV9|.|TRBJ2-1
TGTGCCAGCAGCGCCGGACAGTCGAGCTCCTACAATGAGCAGTTCTTC
CASSAGQSSSYNEQFF
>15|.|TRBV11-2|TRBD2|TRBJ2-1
TGTGCCAGCAGGCCTCACAGCGGGAGGGAATATGAGCAGTTCTTC
CASRPHSGREYEQFF
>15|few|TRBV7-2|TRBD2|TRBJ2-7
TGTGCCAGCAGCCCAACTAGCGGGAGCGACTACGAGCAGTACTTC
CASSPTSGSDYEQYF
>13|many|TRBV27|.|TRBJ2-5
TGTGCCAGCAGCTTGTTGGGACAAGAGACCCAGTACTTC
CASSLLGQETQYF
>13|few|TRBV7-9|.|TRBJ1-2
TGTGCCAGCAGGGAGTGGGAAGGCTATGGCTACACCTTC
CASREWEGYGYTF
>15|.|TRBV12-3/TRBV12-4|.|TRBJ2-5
TGTGCCAGCAGTCCTCAGGGGTCCGGAGGTCGGGAGCAGTACTTC
CASSPQGSGGREQYF
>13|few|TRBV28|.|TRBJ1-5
TGTGCCCATGGGTACAGGGACAATCAGCCCCAGCATTTT
CAHGYRDNQPQHF
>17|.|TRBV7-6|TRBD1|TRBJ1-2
TGTGCCAGCAGCTTGGGACAGGGGGCGGGTGAGGACTATGGCTACACCTTC
CASSLGQGAGEDYGYTF
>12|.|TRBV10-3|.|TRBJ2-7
TGTGCCATCAGTGGAACGCCCTACGAGCAGTACTTC
CAISGTPYEQYF
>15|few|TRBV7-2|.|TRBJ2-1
TGTGCCAGCAGCTTTACTTTAGGGCAGACGAATGAGCAGTTCTTC
CASSFTLGQTNEQFF
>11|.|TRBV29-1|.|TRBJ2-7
TGCAGCGTTGCCGTCTCCTACGAGCAGTACTTC
CSVAVSYEQYF
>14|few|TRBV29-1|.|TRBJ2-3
TGCAGCGTTGAGGGCCTAGGGTACACAGATACGCAGTATTTT
CSVEGLGYTDTQYF
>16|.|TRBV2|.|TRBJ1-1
TGTGCCAGCACCATTGGAGGGGCAGGGACGAACACTGAAGCTTTCTTT
CASTIGGAGTNTEAFF
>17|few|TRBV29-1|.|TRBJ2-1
TGCAGCGTTGAAGATCCCGTGGCTAGGAGCTCCTACAATGAGCAGTTCTTC
CSVEDPVARSSYNEQFF
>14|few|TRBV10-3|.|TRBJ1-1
TGTGCCATTTCCTCCTCCTCATCAGGGGAAAGAGCTTTCTTT
CAISSSSSGERAFF
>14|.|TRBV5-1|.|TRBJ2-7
TGCGCCAGCAGCTTGGGTGTAGGGGGGTACGAGCAGTACTTC
CASSLGVGGYEQYF
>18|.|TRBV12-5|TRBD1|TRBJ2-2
TGTGCTAGTGGTCCGACGGCTGACAGGGACCCGAACACCGGGGAGCTGTTTTTT
CASGPTADRDPNTGELFF
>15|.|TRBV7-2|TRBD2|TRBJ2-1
TGTGCCAGCACCCTAGCGGGAGTTAAGTACAATGAGCAGTTCTTC
CASTLAGVKYNEQFF
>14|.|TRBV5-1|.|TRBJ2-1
TGCGCCAGCAGCTTGGGACAAAAGGTGAATGAGCAGTTCTTC
CASSLGQKVNEQFF
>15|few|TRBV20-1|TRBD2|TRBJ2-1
TGCAGTGCTTCCACTAGCGGACCCCCTTACAATGAGCAGTTCTTC
CSASTSGPPYNEQFF
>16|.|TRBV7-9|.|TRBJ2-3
TGTGCCAGCAGCCCGCCGGGATTATTAAGCACAGATACGCAGTATTTT
CASSPPGLLSTDTQYF
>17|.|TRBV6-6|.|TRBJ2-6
TGTGCCAGCACCCCCCGGGGGCATGTCTCTGGGGCCAACGTCCTGACTTTC
CASTPRGHVSGANVLTF
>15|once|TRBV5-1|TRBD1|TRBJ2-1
TGCGCCAGCAGCTTGGGACAGGGTGAGGGCAATGAGCAGTTCTTC
CASSLGQGEGNEQFF
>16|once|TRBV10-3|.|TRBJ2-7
TGTGCCATCAGTGAAGCAGGACGGCTAACCAAGCACGAGCAGTACTTC
CAISEAGRLTKHEQYF
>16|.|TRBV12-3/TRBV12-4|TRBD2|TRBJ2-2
TGTGCCAGCAGGATGGCTAGCGGGAGATTAGGCAGGGAGCTGTTTTTT
CASRMASGRLGRELFF
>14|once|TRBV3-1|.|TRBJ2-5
TGTGCCAGCAGCACTGCGCGGACGGAGGAGACCCAGTACTTC
CASSTARTEETQYF
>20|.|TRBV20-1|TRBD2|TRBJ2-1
TGCAGTGCTAGAGATCCCCGAGGTAGCGGGACCTCCAGCTCCTACAATGAGCAGTTCTTC
CSARDPRGSGTSSSYNEQFF
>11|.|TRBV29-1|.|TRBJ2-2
TGCAGCGCCAAGAACACCGGGGAGCTGTTTTTT
CSAKNTGELFF
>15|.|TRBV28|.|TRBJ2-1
TGTGCCAGCTCAGTTTCGCCACCCTCCTACAATGAGCAGTTCTTC
CASSVSPPSYNEQFF
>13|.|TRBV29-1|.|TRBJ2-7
TGCAGCGTTGAAGATCAGCCCGGCTACGAGCAGTACTTC
CSVEDQPGYEQYF
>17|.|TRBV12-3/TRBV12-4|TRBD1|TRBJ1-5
TGTGCCAGCAGCCACAAAGGGACAGAGAGTAGCAATCAGCCCCAGCATTTT
CASSHKGTESSNQPQHF
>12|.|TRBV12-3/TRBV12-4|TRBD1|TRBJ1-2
TGTGCCAGCAGTACAGGGGTCTATGGCTACACCTTC
CASSTGVYGYTF
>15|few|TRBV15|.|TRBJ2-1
TGTGCCACCGCCCATTACGGAGGGGGGTACAATGAGCAGTTCTTC
CATAHYGGGYNEQFF
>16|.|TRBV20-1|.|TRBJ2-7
TGCAGTGCTTCAAGCGCGGCTACCCAACTCTCCTACGAGCAGTACTTC
CSASSAATQLSYEQYF
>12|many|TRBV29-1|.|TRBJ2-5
TGCAGCGTTGCGCGACCCCAAGAGACCCAGTACTTC
CSVARPQETQYF
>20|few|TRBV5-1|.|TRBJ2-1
TGCGCCAGCAGCTTGCCTTCCCCACGGGACATCAAGCATACCTACAATGAGCAGTTCTTC
CASSLPSPRDIKHTYNEQFF
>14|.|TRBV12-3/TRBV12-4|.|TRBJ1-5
TGTGCCAGCAGCGATCAGAGTAGCAATCAGCCCCAGCATTTT
CASSDQSSNQPQHF
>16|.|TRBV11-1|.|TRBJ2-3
TGTGCCAGCAGCTCCCGACTGAGTAGTAGCACAGATACGCAGTATTTT
CASSSRLSSSTDTQYF
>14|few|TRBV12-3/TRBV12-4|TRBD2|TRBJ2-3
TGTGCCAGCAGCCCGAGCGGGAGGTTGGATACGCAGTATTTT
CASSPSGRLDTQYF
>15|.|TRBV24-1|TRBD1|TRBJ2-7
TGTGCCACCAGCGACCCCGGGACAGGGGCCTACGAGCAGTACTTC
CATSDPGTGAYEQYF
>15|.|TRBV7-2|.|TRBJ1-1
TGTGCCAGCAGCTCCCAGGCAGGGACGAACACTGAAGCTTTCTTT
CASSSQAGTNTEAFF
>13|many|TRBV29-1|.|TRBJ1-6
TGCAGCGTAGGACAGTCTTACGATTCACCCCTCCACTTT
CSVGQSYDSPLHF
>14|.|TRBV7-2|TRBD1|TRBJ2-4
TGTGCCAGCAGCTTCAGCGGACAGGGGGACATTCAGTACTTC
CASSFSGQGDIQYF
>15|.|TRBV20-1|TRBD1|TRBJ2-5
TGCAGTGCTAGCGGTCAGGGGGCCGTTGTAGAGACCCAGTACTTC
CSASGQGAVVETQYF
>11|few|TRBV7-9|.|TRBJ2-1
TGTGCCTCAGGTGTCAACCATGAGCAGTTCTTC
CASGVNHEQFF
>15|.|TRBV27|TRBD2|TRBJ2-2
TGTGCCAGCAGGCTAGCGGGAGGCAACACCGGGGAGCTGTTTTTT
CASRLAGGNTGELFF
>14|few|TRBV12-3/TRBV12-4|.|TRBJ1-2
TGTGCCAGCAGTTTAAGACCACCAGACTATGGCTACACCTTC
CASSLRPPDYGYTF
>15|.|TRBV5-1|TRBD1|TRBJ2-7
TGCGCCAGCAGCTTGTCCGGGACAGGGAGGAACGAGCAGTACTTC
CASSLSGTGRNEQYF
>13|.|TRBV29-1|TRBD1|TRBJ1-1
TGCAGCGGTGTCGACAGGGGGCCCACTGAAGCTTTCTTT
CSGVDRGPTEAFF